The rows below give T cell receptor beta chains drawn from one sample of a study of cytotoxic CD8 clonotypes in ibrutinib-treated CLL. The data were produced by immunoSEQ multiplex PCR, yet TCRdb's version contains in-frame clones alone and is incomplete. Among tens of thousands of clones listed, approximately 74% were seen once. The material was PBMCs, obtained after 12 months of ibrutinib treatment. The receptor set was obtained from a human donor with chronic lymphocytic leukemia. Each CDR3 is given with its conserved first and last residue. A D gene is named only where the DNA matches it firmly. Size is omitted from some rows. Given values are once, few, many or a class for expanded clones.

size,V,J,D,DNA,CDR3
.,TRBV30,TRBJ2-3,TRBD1,TGTGCCTGGAGTGTAGGGTCGGGACAGATCACAGATACGCAGTATTTT,CAWSVGSGQITDTQYF
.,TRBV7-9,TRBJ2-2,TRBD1,TGTGCCAGCAGCCGGGACAGGGTGAACACCGGGGAGCTGTTTTTT,CASSRDRVNTGELFF
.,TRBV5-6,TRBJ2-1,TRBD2,TGTGCCAGCAGCTTCAGAGGTAGCGGGAGGAACAATGAGCAGTTCTTC,CASSFRGSGRNNEQFF
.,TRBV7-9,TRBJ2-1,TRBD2,TGTGCCAGCAGCCGATTTCTAGCGGGAGGGAAGGATGAGCAGTTCTTC,CASSRFLAGGKDEQFF
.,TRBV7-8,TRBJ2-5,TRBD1,TGTGCCAGCAGCAGACCGGGACAGGGCCAGACCCAGTACTTC,CASSRPGQGQTQYF
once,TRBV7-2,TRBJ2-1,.,TGTGCCAGCAGCTTAGAAAGGGGGCAGTTCTTC,CASSLERGQFF
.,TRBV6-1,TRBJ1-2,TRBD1,TGTGCCAGCAGCATTCTGGACAGGTTCTATGGCTACACCTTC,CASSILDRFYGYTF
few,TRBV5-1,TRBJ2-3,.,TGCGCCAGCAGCTTGGCCCTGGGTGGGACCACAGATACGCAGTATTTT,CASSLALGGTTDTQYF
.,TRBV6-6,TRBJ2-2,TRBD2,TGTGCCAGCAGCTTGGGACTAGCGGGTATCACCGGGGAGCTGTTTTTT,CASSLGLAGITGELFF
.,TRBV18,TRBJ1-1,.,TGTGCCAGCCAGGCAACGAACACTGAAGCTTTCTTT,CASQATNTEAFF
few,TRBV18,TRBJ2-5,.,TGTGCCAGCTCACCTTCCTGGGAGACCCAGTACTTC,CASSPSWETQYF
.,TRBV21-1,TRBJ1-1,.,TGTGCCAGCAGCGGGGGACAGGGTATCACTGAAGCTTTCTTT,CASSGGQGITEAFF
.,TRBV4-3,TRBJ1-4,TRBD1,TGCGCCAGCAGCCAAGGGACAGGGGGCCCTATTGAAAAACTGTTTTTT,CASSQGTGGPIEKLFF
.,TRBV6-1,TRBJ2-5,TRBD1,TGTGCCAGCAGTGAATCTTCCAGGGGGCTGAGGGAGACCCAGTACTTC,CASSESSRGLRETQYF
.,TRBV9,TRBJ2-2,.,TGTGCCAGCAGCCCCCAGGGAGACTACCGTACCGGGGAGCTGTTTTTT,CASSPQGDYRTGELFF
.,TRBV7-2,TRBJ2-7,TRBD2,TGTGCCAGCAGCTCTAGCGGGAGGACGCTCTCCTACGAGCAGTACTTC,CASSSSGRTLSYEQYF
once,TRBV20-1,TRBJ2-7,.,TGCAGTGCTGGGACAAGCTACGAGCAGTACTTC,CSAGTSYEQYF
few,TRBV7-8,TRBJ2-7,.,TGTGCCAGCAGCTTAGGGGGCAGGGTCGAGCAGTACTTC,CASSLGGRVEQYF
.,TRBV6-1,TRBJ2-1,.,TGTGCCAGCAGTCCAGGGGTATCAAACAATGAGCAGTTCTTC,CASSPGVSNNEQFF
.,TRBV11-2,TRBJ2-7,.,TGTGCCAGCAGCCGTGGGGTAGTAGACTACGAGCAGTACTTC,CASSRGVVDYEQYF
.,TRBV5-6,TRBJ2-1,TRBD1,TGTGCCAGCAGCTTGCCGGGGACAGGAAACTACAATGAGCAGTTCTTC,CASSLPGTGNYNEQFF
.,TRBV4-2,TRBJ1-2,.,TGTGCCAGCAGCTCAGGGGTTGGCTACACCTTC,CASSSGVGYTF
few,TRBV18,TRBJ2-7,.,TGTGCCAGCTCAGAGGGTACCTCCTACGAGCAGTACTTC,CASSEGTSYEQYF
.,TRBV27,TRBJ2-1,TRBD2,TGTGCCAGCAGTCCTAGGACTAGCGGAGCAAATTATCTCTACAATGAGCAGTTCTTC,CASSPRTSGANYLYNEQFF
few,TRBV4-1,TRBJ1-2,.,TGCGCCAGCAGCCAAAGTCCCTCTACGCCGGATGGCTACACCTTC,CASSQSPSTPDGYTF
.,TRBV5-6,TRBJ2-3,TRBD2,TGTGCCAGCAGCTCCCTTGTAGCGGGAGTTTTCACAGATACGCAGTATTTT,CASSSLVAGVFTDTQYF
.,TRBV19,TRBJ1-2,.,TGTGCCAGTAAGGGCCTCTATGGCTACACCTTC,CASKGLYGYTF
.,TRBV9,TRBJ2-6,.,TGTGCCAGCAGCGTAGCAGTGTTCTCTGGGGCCAACGTCCTGACTTTC,CASSVAVFSGANVLTF
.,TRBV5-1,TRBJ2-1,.,TGCGCCAGCAGCCAGGTACCACAGGGTACCTACAATGAGCAGTTCTTC,CASSQVPQGTYNEQFF
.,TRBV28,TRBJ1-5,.,TGTGCCAGCAGTTTAGAGGCAGGCTGGGGTCAGCCCCAGCATTTT,CASSLEAGWGQPQHF
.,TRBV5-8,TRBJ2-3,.,TGTGCCAGCGGACTTTGGGAGAATACGCAGTATTTT,CASGLWENTQYF
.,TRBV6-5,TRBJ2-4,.,TGTGCCAGCAGTGAAGGGAACGAAGGGGACATTCAGTACTTC,CASSEGNEGDIQYF
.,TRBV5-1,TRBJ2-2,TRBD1,TGCGCCAGCAGCGCACAGGGGGCCACCGGGGAGCTGTTTTTT,CASSAQGATGELFF